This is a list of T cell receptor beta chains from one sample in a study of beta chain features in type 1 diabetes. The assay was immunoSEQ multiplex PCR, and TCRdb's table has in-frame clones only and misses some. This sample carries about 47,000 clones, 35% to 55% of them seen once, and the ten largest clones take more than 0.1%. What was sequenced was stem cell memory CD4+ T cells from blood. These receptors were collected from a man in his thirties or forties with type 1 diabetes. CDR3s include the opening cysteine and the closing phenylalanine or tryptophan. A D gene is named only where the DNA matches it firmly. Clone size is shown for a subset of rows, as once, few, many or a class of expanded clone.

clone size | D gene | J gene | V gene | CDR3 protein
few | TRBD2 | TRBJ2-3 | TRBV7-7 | CASSSGLAGADTQYF
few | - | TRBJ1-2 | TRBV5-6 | CASSLGTAGYTF
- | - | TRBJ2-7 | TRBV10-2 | CASRLGYYEQYF
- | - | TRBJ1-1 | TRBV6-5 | CASSYAQGTEAFF
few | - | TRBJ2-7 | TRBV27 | CASSPGAAPYEQYF
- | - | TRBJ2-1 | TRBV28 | CASSLWRGSYNEQFF
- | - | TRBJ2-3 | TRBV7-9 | CASNSQGTDTQYF
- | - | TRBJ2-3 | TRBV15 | CATSRDALTDTQYF
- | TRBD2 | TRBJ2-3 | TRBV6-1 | CASSGPWTSGGVDTQYF
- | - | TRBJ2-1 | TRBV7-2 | CASSQFAGRDEQFF
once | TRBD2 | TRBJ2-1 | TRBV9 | CASSVEFGRVNEQFF
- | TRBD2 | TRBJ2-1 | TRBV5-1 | CASSLPTSGRFVSEQFF
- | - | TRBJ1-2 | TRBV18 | CASSLSGRGNYGYTF
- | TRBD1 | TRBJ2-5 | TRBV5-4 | CASSLGGQGAETQYF
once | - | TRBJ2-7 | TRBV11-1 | CASSSHRALPEQYF
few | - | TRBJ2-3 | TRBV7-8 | CASSLVPGLQADTQYF
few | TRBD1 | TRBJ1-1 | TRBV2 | CASSVTQGGTEAFF
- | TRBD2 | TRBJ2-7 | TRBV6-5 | CASKSGRAPNEQYF
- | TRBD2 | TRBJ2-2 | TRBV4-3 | CASSHRSGSNTGELFF
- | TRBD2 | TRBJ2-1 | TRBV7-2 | CASSLFSGIGNEQFF
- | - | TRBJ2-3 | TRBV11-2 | CASSHTDTQYF
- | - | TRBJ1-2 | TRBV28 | CATKPGRGYTF
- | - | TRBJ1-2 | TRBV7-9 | CASSSGTSLNYGYTF
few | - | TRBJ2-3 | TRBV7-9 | CASSPDRGSTDTQYF
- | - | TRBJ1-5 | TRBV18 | CASSPDGDQPQHF